This TCR beta chain was sequenced in a study of blood T cells in healthy people across ages. CDR3 length: 15 amino acids. Germline V gene lookup returns CDR1 SGHDT and CDR2 YYEEEE. With regard to this clonotype: Relative to the germline gene, one junction end is altered; a read error may explain this.

It was with a sample-barcoded 5' primer and a J-beta primer mix that a second PCR of about 6 to 12 cycles was run. Every cDNA was tagged by a template-switch adaptor with 12 random nucleotides. TCRdb re-derived calls from the 5' RACE reads in MiXCR, one entry per CDR3 protein. The sample carries about 500,000 distinct CDR3 sequences, around 24% recorded once. These data were likewise used in another study, on T cells of mothers and their children.

The specimen sequenced was blood. The TCR comes from a boy between 10 and 17 years old in good health. The chain is built from TRBV5-6 and TRBJ2-2; 11 positions match TRBD2. The CDR3, as DNA: TGTGTCAGCAGCACGACTAGCGGGACCACCGGGGAGCTGTTTTTT. It codes for CVSSTTSGTTGELFF.